This T cell receptor beta chain was recorded in a study of cytomegalovirus exposure and HLA in healthy donors (dated by TCRdb to 2016 to 2017). Broadly, across the study: According to an earlier analysis of around 600 of the donors, about 179 million T cells yielded some 120 million unique TCR beta sequences and less than 300 Gb of sequence data. Roughly 300 gigabases of sequencing data and approximately 93 million unique TCR sequences were included in an early release covering roughly 600 HLA-typed donors. Of the roughly 400 genotyped donors, over 65% fell in the genetic ancestry cluster associated with self-reported Caucasian donors. The aim of the study was to test whether cataloging public T cell receptors could identify signatures of past pathogen exposure. Using immunosequencing, the study profiled T cell repertoires from about 650 subjects and related those repertoires to cytomegalovirus serostatus. Besides the first cohort of around 700 subjects, a separate validation cohort made up of roughly 120 different subjects was used. To predict cytomegalovirus infection status, the study combined high-throughput TCR immunosequencing, statistical association of individual TCRs with disease status, and machine learning. A later analysis re-analyzed previously published TCR beta repertoires from about 600 donors and added high-resolution HLA genotyping to study TCR occurrence patterns. Rather than using new phenotypic data, the later analysis identified candidate immune exposures from TCR beta sequences and from how often those sequences occurred across donors. An earlier analysis of 587 of the donors applied high-throughput TCR beta sequencing to assess whether each TCR beta V gene segment acted as functional or pseudogenic. Donor age, sex, ethnicity and CMV serostatus were compiled together with the repertoire data. In a later genetic analysis, genome-wide SNP genotypes for about three fifths of the roughly 670 donors were used, and that subset was treated as a discovery cohort. All discovery cohort repertoires had been generated on a single sequencing platform. HLA typing covered class I and class II loci at four-digit resolution. The number of donors typed differed by locus, with about 620-630 for A, B, C, DRB1 and DQB1, roughly 520 for DQA1, 600 to 610 for DPA1, and 400 to 490 for DPB1. Because of strong linkage in the cohort, four or five DR-DQ haplotypes were treated as single units for association and clustering. Among 300 to 500 genotyped donors of the cohort, an average of roughly 230,000 unique TCR beta nucleotide sequences was sequenced per donor, of which 15% to 20% were non-productive. Study-wide conclusions, independent of this receptor: The only immune exposure information available for the cohort was CMV serostatus. The study listed 164 TCR beta chains as associated with cytomegalovirus. The 87-base-pair reads could not distinguish some IMGT-functional V segments, including TRBV6-2 and TRBV6-3, so those segments were excluded. In an earlier analysis of fewer than 750 of the donors, most TCR beta V segments were observed in productive rearrangements about 87% or about 30% of the time, broadly matching IMGT annotations. A cluster of highly shared sequence variants was judged likely to be a technical artifact of the sequencing pipeline. Linkage disequilibrium might explain the correlated functional status among segregating V segments, but an unknown experimental factor could not be excluded. Because HLA typing was unavailable for some donors at each locus, only the typed subset was used in association tests. In a later analysis, TCR association rates were found to vary across HLA loci, with the most associated TCRs seen for DRB1 alleles and the fewest for HLA-C alleles. A later genetic analysis associated a missense DCLRE1C variant with V-gene and J-gene trimming of TCR beta chains, and an independent cohort replicated the association. In a later analysis, several top co-occurrence clusters were reported to appear linked to parvovirus B19, influenza, CMV and Epstein-Barr virus. The classifier was reported to diagnose cytomegalovirus status with high specificity and sensitivity in both the original cohort and the validation cohort. Most TCR sequences were seen in very few donors, while some public TCRs were found in many individuals. It was suggested by the authors that the approach could potentially be generalized to other disease states and immunological phenotypes. When HLA alleles, especially DR and DQ, strongly co-occurred, attributing TCR associations to individual alleles was difficult. Most CMV-associated TCR beta chains appeared to be HLA-restricted in a later analysis, and the HLA associations seemed to be driven largely by CMV exposure. The presence/absence analyses assumed that sequencing depth was roughly uniform across donors, and that assumption may not be true. A later analysis found that HLA-associated TCR beta chains were more clonally expanded and had lower generation probabilities than equally common non-associated chains. A few of the identified cytomegalovirus-associated TCR beta chains were confirmed in vitro to be specific for cytomegalovirus antigens. The earlier analysis of 587 of the donors excluded over 15 rarely observed V segments, including chromosome 9 orphons, because counts were too low. A later analysis associated about 17,000 TCR beta sequences with specific HLA alleles at a false discovery rate of 0.05. In this cohort, only TCR beta chains were sequenced, and detectable features were limited by the absence of alpha or paired-chain data. Compared with the approximately 670-donor mean, donors in an Asian-associated ancestry cluster had fewer N-insertions in productive TCRs, according to a later genetic analysis. A further reported finding was that TCR beta sequences accurately predicted the HLA-A and HLA-B alleles for most subjects in the first cohort.

Turning to this clone: Its antigen is not yet known.

Receptor amplification or capture employed the immunoSEQ multiplex PCR assay. For the multiplex PCR, a mixture combining 60 forward primers for TCR Vbeta segments and 13 reverse primers for TCR Jbeta segments was used. The CDR3 region of rearranged TCR beta genes was amplified from genomic DNA by a multiplex PCR assay. Amplified TCR beta libraries were sequenced as 87-base-pair reads on the Illumina HiSeq System. In the paper's pipeline: A later analysis tallied about 77 million unique TCR beta chains across the 666 repertoires, and around 9.9 million of those chains were shared by two or more donors. Raw reads were error-corrected and collapsed into unique sequences by a nearest-neighbor algorithm in which closely related sequences were merged to remove PCR and sequencing errors. To assign V, D and J gene segments, CDR3 sequences were aligned to IMGT reference sequences. For a sequence to be retained, a match of at least six nucleotides to both a V gene segment and a J gene segment was required. Rearrangements were classified as productive when the CDR3 lacked stop codons and remained in frame with V and J, and all other rearrangements were classified as non-productive. CDR3 was defined by IMGT convention, running from the second conserved V-encoded cysteine to the conserved J-encoded phenylalanine. The earlier analysis of approximately 500 of the donors excluded sequences that lacked an unambiguous match to a single V gene segment. In an earlier analysis of more than 500 of the donors, a V segment was called functional when productive rearrangements were above 56.7%, and segregating when the standard deviation between donors exceeded 5%. To diagnose cytomegalovirus status from the catalog of TCR beta chain sequences, a statistical classification framework was built. A later analysis assigned V and J genes by comparing TCR nucleotide sequences with IMGT/GENE-DB human TR gene sequences. The TCRdist pipeline was used in a later analysis to assign CDR3 sequences and most-parsimonious VDJ recombination scenarios. In a later analysis, each TCR beta chain was defined by its CDR3 amino acid sequence together with its V-gene family, and reads lacking a unique V-gene family were excluded. A later analysis removed nearly 600 highly shared, low-generation-probability nucleotide sequences to deal with suspected cross-contamination and a sequencing artifact. In a later analysis, a clonal expansion index for each public chain was calculated from normalized within-repertoire ranks of inferred template counts. In a later analysis, generation probabilities were computed using a VDJ recombination model fitted to out-of-frame rearrangements, and the results were checked against IGoR. Hypergeometric tests were used in a later analysis to score TCR-TCR, TCR-HLA and TCR-CMV co-occurrence, with a repertoire-size bias correction applied to the TCR pairs. In a later analysis, false discovery rates were estimated by permuting HLA or CMV assignments 20 times. In a later analysis, co-occurring TCRs were grouped with DBSCAN, and TCRdist sequence similarity was added when clustering was performed within HLA-allele-positive subsets. Repertoires with fewer than 30,000 or more than 120,000 public chains, plus five repertoires with anomalous nucleotide sharing, were excluded from co-occurrence clustering. Not all clones reach the TCRdb copy of this immuneACCESS table, which keeps in-frame sequences only. Checked studies attribute under half of the gap to unresolved V genes and leave the rest unexplained. Clone size and the V and J calls come from that table; the DNA yielded D and trimming. This sample's clone table shows around 190,000 clones. The ten largest clonotypes hold around 0.95% of the sample.

There are 15 amino acids in the CDR3, from cysteine to phenylalanine inclusive. The entry retains the CDR3 DNA only, 45 bases that are in frame from base 1. The cohort comprised fewer than 700 healthy bone marrow donors. All cohort members were sampled while nominally healthy, although unrecorded immune exposures were likely present. The donor was CMV seropositive and belonged to the group of more than 250 seropositive cohort members. A peripheral blood sample was provided by each donor, and peripheral blood mononuclear cells were used for TCR beta sequencing. The Qiagen DNeasy Blood Extraction Kit was used to extract genomic DNA from the blood cell samples.

Sequencing was done on a sample of PBMCs. Here the chain combines TRBV21-1 and TRBJ2-7; the table calls TRBD1, which could not be checked here. TRBV21-1 is a pseudogene. This TCR derives from a woman in her twenties or thirties in good health and CMV-seropositive. CDR3 protein: CASSKHGTGRSEQYF. The sequence in DNA is TGTGCCAGCAGCAAACACGGGACAGGCCGCTCCGAGCAGTACTTC.